The rows below give T cell receptor beta chains drawn from one sample of a study of PD-L1 blockade in urothelial cancer. The repertoire was sequenced with immunoSEQ multiplex PCR; TCRdb's copy has only in-frame clones and lacks some. The data show around 71,000 clones, approximately 80% seen once. Sequencing used PBMCs, obtained around atezolizumab (anti-PD-L1) treatment. The receptors derive from a middle-aged man with urothelial cancer. Each CDR3 is given with its conserved first and last residue. Fields, in order: D gene, V gene, clone size, J gene, CDR3 protein, CDR3 DNA. A D gene is named only where the DNA matches it firmly. A row's size may be missing; if present it is once, few, many or a size class.

TRBD1,TRBV28,NA,TRBJ2-7,CASTGTGLREQYF,TGTGCCAGCACAGGGACAGGGCTGCGTGAGCAGTACTTC
TRBD1,TRBV30,once,TRBJ1-3,CAWSEPGGGRNTIYF,TGTGCCTGGAGCGAACCAGGGGGTGGGAGAAACACCATATATTTT
NA,TRBV19,NA,TRBJ1-2,CASTHTGRGNYGYTF,TGTGCCAGTACTCATACAGGAAGGGGTAACTATGGCTACACCTTC
TRBD1,TRBV5-1,NA,TRBJ2-7,CASRTGTGNSYEQYF,TGCGCCAGCAGGACCGGGACAGGGAACTCCTACGAGCAGTACTTC
NA,TRBV29-1,NA,TRBJ1-1,CSAQNMNTEAFF,TGCAGCGCGCAGAATATGAACACTGAAGCTTTCTTT
TRBD2,TRBV4-3,NA,TRBJ2-3,CASSQEGLAGLSTDTQYF,TGCGCCAGCAGCCAAGAAGGGCTAGCGGGGCTCAGCACAGATACGCAGTATTTT
NA,TRBV5-4,NA,TRBJ1-2,CASSSDRDYGYTF,TGTGCCAGCAGCTCAGACAGAGACTATGGCTACACCTTC
NA,TRBV9,NA,TRBJ1-2,CASSASDGANYGYTF,TGTGCCAGCAGCGCATCTGATGGAGCTAACTATGGCTACACCTTC
TRBD2,TRBV27,NA,TRBJ2-7,CASSLGGLVEQYF,TGTGCCAGCAGTTTAGGGGGACTAGTCGAGCAGTACTTC
NA,TRBV2,NA,TRBJ2-5,CASSPRLGETQYF,TGTGCCAGCAGCCCGCGACTAGGAGAGACCCAGTACTTC
NA,TRBV19,NA,TRBJ2-6,CASNDPGGARSGANVLTF,TGTGCCAGTAACGATCCGGGGGGCGCCCGCTCTGGGGCCAACGTCCTGACTTTC
TRBD1,TRBV28,NA,TRBJ1-1,CASSPRTGINQNTEAFF,TGTGCCAGCAGTCCCAGGACAGGAATTAACCAGAACACTGAAGCTTTCTTT
NA,TRBV29-1,NA,TRBJ1-1,CSVADRPMNTEAFF,TGCAGCGTAGCCGACAGACCCATGAACACTGAAGCTTTCTTT
NA,TRBV7-2,NA,TRBJ1-5,CASSLAADQPQHF,TGTGCCAGCAGCTTGGCCGCCGATCAGCCCCAGCATTTT
TRBD2,TRBV7-7,NA,TRBJ2-1,CASSPTLAGEQFF,TGTGCTAGCAGCCCAACGTTAGCGGGCGAGCAGTTCTTC
TRBD1,TRBV9,NA,TRBJ1-1,CASSPRTGRGNTEAFF,TGTGCCAGCAGCCCTCGGACAGGGCGTGGGAACACTGAAGCTTTCTTT
NA,TRBV7-9,NA,TRBJ1-4,CASSSYRETNEKLFF,TGTGCCAGCAGCTCATACAGAGAAACTAATGAAAAACTGTTTTTT
TRBD1,TRBV28,NA,TRBJ2-7,CASSDARDRVYEQYF,TGTGCCAGCAGTGATGCCCGGGACAGGGTGTACGAGCAGTACTTC
NA,TRBV7-2,NA,TRBJ2-7,CASSLYSYEQYF,TGTGCCAGCAGCCTCTACTCCTACGAGCAGTACTTC
TRBD1,TRBV5-1,NA,TRBJ2-5,CASRPGQVWETQYF,TGCGCCAGCAGACCCGGACAGGTCTGGGAGACCCAGTACTTC
NA,TRBV27,NA,TRBJ2-1,CASSPMGSKGFEGQFF,TGTGCCAGCAGTCCGATGGGTAGCAAAGGGTTCGAGGGGCAGTTCTTC
TRBD1,TRBV6-1,NA,TRBJ2-3,CASTPTGDYTQYF,TGTGCCAGCACTCCCACAGGGGATTATACGCAGTATTTT
NA,TRBV5-4,few,TRBJ1-1,CASSRGLTEAFF,TGTGCCAGCAGCCGGGGACTTACTGAAGCTTTCTTT
NA,TRBV28,NA,TRBJ2-7,CASTAPRGQGAYEQYF,TGTGCCAGCACCGCTCCTCGGGGGCAGGGGGCCTACGAGCAGTACTTC